This TCR beta chain was captured in a study of T cell repertoires in cytomegalovirus infection. Study summary: Both CMV infection and a matching HLA type were indicated by public TCR beta signatures.

V shed 8 bases and J shed 1 base, with 11 bases lying between them. Looked up from germline, CDR1 is SNHLY and CDR2 is FYNNEI. The CDR3 contains 13 residues. One entry per CDR3 protein, called by TCRdb with MiXCR from the reads. Of about 60,000 distinct CDR3 sequences detected, around 34% appear once; the ten largest clones hold around 70%. Findings and caveats of the study: HLA-C-restricted, CMV-specific TCR beta clonotypes were dominant ex vivo. Of the TCR beta families, the public ones yielded a cumulative frequency that identified carriers of CMV plus the relevant HLA.

Note on this clonotype: Its antigen is undetermined.

The chain couples TRBV2 to TRBJ2-5; possibly TRBD1 for D (5 bases). This sequence originates from a human donor in good health (CMV status not recorded). Some clones in this sample may be carry-over from other donors' samples. Sequences were obtained from PBMCs, sequenced either directly or after in vitro stimulation (not recorded which). DNA of the CDR3: TGTGCCAGCGGTTTGACAGCCCAAGAGACCCAGTACTTC. Its protein product is CASGLTAQETQYF.